The 8 T cell receptor beta chains presented below share a single source sample, sequenced in a study of PD-L1 blockade in urothelial cancer. Time point specified: pretreatment peripheral blood. This table comes from immunoSEQ multiplex PCR, and its TCRdb copy is limited to in-frame clones, with some not included. The profile shows roughly 51,000 clones, approximately 85% of them singletons. This sample comprised PBMCs, obtained around atezolizumab (anti-PD-L1) treatment. All receptors come from a man between 65 and 79 years old with urothelial cancer.

This chain links TRBV6-6 with TRBJ2-1, with D unclear. Per the germline V gene, CDR1 is MNHNY and CDR2 is SVGAGI (reference sequence). The CDR3 sequence is 12 residues long. Trimming cost V 4 bases and J 6 bases, with 7 bases left between them. The CDR3 coding sequence is TGTGCCAGCAGTTTCGCTAGCAATGAGCAGTTCTTC. Encoded protein: CASSFASNEQFF.

This clone was picked up a small number of times. This chain links TRBV19 with TRBJ2-4; TRBD1 matches 12 bases. J gave up 7 bases and V 4 bases, and 2 bases lay outside the gene matches. In germline, CDR1 is LNHDA, CDR2 SQIVND (reference sequence). The CDR3 is made up of 14 amino acids. CDR3 protein: CASSKGQGANIQYF. DNA for the CDR3: TGTGCCAGTAGTAAGGGACAGGGGGCGAACATTCAGTACTTC.

This clone was seen only a few times. The chain is built from TRBV2 and TRBJ1-5, with 10 bases that match TRBD1. This CDR3 is built from 15 residues. The V gene's germline CDR1 is SNHLY and CDR2 FYNNEI. With 5 bases clipped from V and 2 bases from J, the junction kept 3 bases outside the gene matches. As DNA, the CDR3 is TGTGCCAGCAGTAGACAGGGGGCCGGCAATCAGCCCCAGCATTTT. Protein: CASSRQGAGNQPQHF.

V is TRBV4-1 and J is TRBJ2-1; 8 bases fit TRBD2. This CDR3 comprises 15 residues. Per the germline V gene, CDR1 is MGHRA and CDR2 is YSYEKL. J gave up 4 bases and V 4 bases, and 6 bases lay outside the gene matches. The CDR3 DNA follows: TGCGCCAGCAGCCCACGGGAGGGCCTGTACAATGAGCAGTTCTTC. Translating gives CASSPREGLYNEQFF.

The chain is built from TRBV28 and TRBJ2-1, with 11 bases matching TRBD2. Losses at the gene ends were 8 bases for V and 9 bases for J; bases not matched to a gene: 12. The CDR3 spans 15 residues. Germline V gene sequence: CDR1 MDHEN, CDR2 SYDVKM. CDR3 DNA: TGTGCCAGCGAAACCCTAGCGGGAGGCCCGGGTGAGCAGTTCTTC. Protein sequence: CASETLAGGPGEQFF.

This rearrangement joins TRBV5-1 to TRBJ1-5; 7 nucleotides line up with TRBD1. Looked up from germline, CDR1 is SGHRS and CDR2 is YFSETQ. This CDR3 comprises 14 residues. Trimming removed 3 bases from V and 4 bases from J; junction bases left unmatched: 4. The CDR3 coding sequence is TGCGCCAGCAGCTGGGGGACAGAGAATCAGCCCCAGCATTTT. Amino acids: CASSWGTENQPQHF.

The chain has TRBV19 and TRBJ1-2; TRBD1 matches at 7 bases. This CDR3 contains 17 residues. From germline, CDR1 is LNHDA and CDR2 SQIVND (reference sequence). Germline trimming cut 2 bases from V and 4 bases from J; bases unmatched to any gene: 13. This chain's CDR3 is CASSITGMEGQIYGYTF. Here the CDR3 DNA reads TGTGCCAGTAGTATAACCGGAATGGAGGGACAGATCTATGGCTACACCTTC.

This clone was counted once. The rearrangement joins TRBV2 to TRBJ2-7, with 7 positions matching TRBD2. Trimming removed 6 bases from V and 6 bases from J; junction bases left unmatched: 5. CDR1 and CDR2 (germline): SNHLY, FYNNEI. The CDR3 has 12 residues. CDR3: CASRGEGSEQYF. CDR3 in DNA: TGTGCCAGCAGGGGGGAGGGCAGCGAGCAGTACTTC. Combining the CDR3 with reference TRBV2 and TRBJ2-7 gives the whole variable domain EPEVTQTPSHQVTQMGQEVILRCVPISNHLYFYWYRQILGQKVEFLVSFYNNEISEKSEIFDDQFSVERPDGSNFTLKIRSTKLEDSAMYFCASRGEGSEQYFGPGTRLTVT.